The entry below gives a single T cell receptor beta chain sequence along with its context. This clonotype is medium-sized (0.01 to 0.1%) on the basis of its frequency; no count is available. This receptor's antigen is unknown. Instrument on record: NextSeq 550. The Human TCR Profiling Kit (MiLaboratory) was used to prepare UMI-labeled 5' RACE TRB cDNA libraries. The full amount of extracted RNA was used for cDNA synthesis, and the full amount of resulting cDNA was used for PCR amplification. Libraries were prepared in parallel with an identical number of PCR cycles. The paper's processing steps were these. With a minimum of two reads required per UMI, MIGEC and MiXCR pulled out about 50,000 +/- 10,000 unique UMI-labeled TRB cDNA molecules from each library. An average of about 40,000 +/- 10,000 functional in-frame TRB CDR3 nucleotide clonotypes without stop codons was found per library. Diversity metrics, including normalized Shannon-Wiener and Chao1, were computed in VDJtools after downsampling to 5000 UMI-labeled TRB molecules per sample. VDJtools was used to calculate clonotype-size-weighted physicochemical properties of the central five CDR3 residues, namely interaction energy, strength, volume and Kidera factor 4. TCRdb reprocessed the sequencing reads and holds a single record per CDR3 protein sequence, with no DNA. These V and J calls are TCRdb output, not the study's own analysis. The sample has 4,500 to 5,500 distinct CDR3 sequences on record. The top ten clones comprise 1.5% to 2.5% of the sample.

Each CD8+ T cell subset was flow-sorted in triplicate, with over 250,000 cells per subset placed directly into RLT lysis buffer. Naive CD8+ T cells were defined stringently as CD45RO-CCR7+CD27+CD95- to exclude memory contaminants. Peripheral blood mononuclear cells were isolated from buffy coats using standard density gradient centrifugation. A FACSAria III was used to flow-sort naive CD8+ T cells into CXCR3-negative and CXCR3-positive populations. An RNeasy Mini Kit was used to extract total RNA from the sorted cells. This specimen belongs to a study of CXCR3-negative and CXCR3-positive naive CD8 T cells (dated 2019 in TCRdb). In terms of the full investigation: In total, some 140 million TRB reads were obtained, corresponding to roughly 1.5 +/- 0.3 million reads per library. Data from 11 donors, pooled across two independent experiments, went into the diversity and physicochemical repertoire analyses. For the TRBV-TRBJ cluster analysis, the naive subsets came from a handful of donors, while the memory cells came from 3 donors.

Study-level results and caveats: Repertoire diversity was comparably high in both naive subsets but much lower in memory CD8+ T cells. TRB CDR3s from CXCR3-positive naive cells showed higher hydrophobicity (lower Kidera factor 4), lower energy, and higher strength and volume indices than CXCR3-negative naive cells. CXCR3 expression partially decreased after cryopreservation, so most assays used freshly isolated PBMCs. Because surface CD5, which is linked to self-reactivity in mice, was comparable between the naive subsets, TCR interaction strength was also inferred from TRB CDR3 physicochemical properties. Within the same donor, TRBV-TRBJ usage looked similar between naive CXCR3-negative and CXCR3-positive cells, but memory cells had distinct patterns.

This TCR came from a human donor in good health. Some clones in this sample may be carry-over from other donors' samples. The sequencing sample was made of naive CXCR3+ CD8+ T cells from blood. The cell subset or site label here, explained by the study, means: CD45RO-CCR7+CD27+CD95- naive CD8+ T cells expressing CXCR3 (TNR3+).

CDR3 region: CASSLRLWEAFADTQYF. Recombination connected TRBV12-3 or TRBV12-4 to TRBJ2-3; TCRdb's D gene call, TRBD2, goes unchecked for lack of DNA. The CDR3 starts with the cysteine, ends with the phenylalanine, and has 17 residues. The record lacks a DNA sequence.